The clone carrying this T cell receptor (beta chain) was counted a few times. Antigen: not known. These data come from a study of blood T cells in healthy people across ages. Findings and limits, study-wide: In long-lived donors, naive CD4+ cell counts and diversity exceeded those of aged donors.

Using a J-beta primer mix together with a sample-barcoded 5' primer, a second PCR was run for roughly 7 to 12 cycles. At least 2.5 million CDR3-containing paired-end reads were obtained per sample. TCRdb itself ran the 5' RACE reads through MiXCR, one entry per CDR3 protein. The sample comprises just under 550,000 distinct CDR3 sequences, 24% of which are singletons, and just under 9% rests with the top ten. The CDR3 is 15 residues long. The germline V gene encodes CDR1 SNHLY and CDR2 FYNNEI. A further study also used this sample, focusing on T cells of mothers and their children.

The genes are TRBV2 and TRBJ2-5, with TRBD2 identical over 7 bases. The tail of the sequence fits TRBJ2-7 better, so the J call may be wrong. This sequence was found in a boy between 5 and 17 years old in good health. Sequenced material: blood. The CDR3 DNA reads TGTGCCAGCAGTGAAGGCGGGAGCCTAACCTACGAGCAGTACTTC. Protein product: CASSEGGSLTYEQYF.